Presented here are 3 T cell receptor beta chains from one specimen sequenced in a study of blood T cell repertoires in COVID-19. Sequencing was performed with immunoSEQ multiplex PCR; in TCRdb, only in-frame clones are kept and a portion is missing. Seen here are 210,000 or so clones, around 84% observed once, and the top ten hold 7.4%. The sequenced sample consisted of PBMCs or T cells enriched from blood (not recorded which). The receptors were gathered from a woman aged 40-49 years with acute COVID-19.

V is TRBV23-1 and J is TRBJ1-2; no reliable D call. TRBV23-1 is classed as an ORF, of uncertain function. Between the trimmed V and J ends, which lost 0 bases and 0 bases, there was a span of 11 bases. The CDR3 totals 16 residues. CDR3 region: CASSQSGGEANYGYTF. The CDR3 DNA reads TGCGCCAGCAGTCAATCTGGCGGAGAAGCTAACTATGGCTACACCTTC.

V gene TRBV7-2 combines with J gene TRBJ1-5, with TRBD1 as a possible D gene (5 bases). Trimming took 0 bases from V and 3 from J, leaving 6 bases between them. This CDR3 has 14 amino acids. CDR1 is SGHTA, CDR2 FQGNSA, per germline. For the CDR3, the DNA is TGTGCCAGCAGCTTAGCAGGGGACAATCAGCCCCAGCATTTT. Encoded protein: CASSLAGDNQPQHF.

This chain joins TRBV30 and TRBJ1-5; D gene unclear. The germline gives CDR1 GTSNPN, CDR2 SVGIG (reference sequence). Trimming pared 4 bases from V and 0 bases from J, leaving 13 bases between. The length of the CDR3 is 15 residues. CDR3 sequence reads: CAWTLGSISNQPQHF. DNA for the CDR3: TGTGCCTGGACCTTGGGCTCTATTAGCAATCAGCCCCAGCATTTT.